Listed below are T cell receptor beta chains from one sample, sequenced in a study of post-analysis software for immune sequencing data. MiXCR, applied by TCRdb to the PCR reads, yields one record per CDR3 protein. The sample shows about 820,000 distinct CDR3 sequences, around 53% of them seen only once. Sequenced material: blood. These receptor sequences come from a girl aged 5 to 17 with multiple sclerosis. CDR3s include the opening cysteine and the closing phenylalanine or tryptophan. A D gene is named only where the DNA matches it firmly. The size field is filled for only some rows; it gives once, few, many or a size class.

CDR3 length	V gene	D gene	clone size	J gene	CDR3 DNA	CDR3 protein
16	TRBV27	TRBD1	.	TRBJ1-2	TGTGCCAGCAGCCGGACAGGGGGCTATTCTAACTATGGCTACACCTTC	CASSRTGGYSNYGYTF
14	TRBV7-9	.	.	TRBJ2-7	TGTGCCAGCAGCTCACGGACTGACCTCTACGAGCAGTACTTC	CASSSRTDLYEQYF
18	TRBV7-9	TRBD1	few	TRBJ1-2	TGTGCCAGCAGCTTAGCGCGGGCAGGGGGCATGAAGAGCAATGACTACACCTTC	CASSLARAGGMKSNDYTF
16	TRBV5-1	TRBD2	few	TRBJ2-1	TGCGCCAGCACCCAACTAGCGGGGGTCTCCTACAATGAGCAGTTCTTC	CASTQLAGVSYNEQFF
17	TRBV6-5	TRBD2	.	TRBJ2-1	TGTGCCAGCTTACCCGATAGCGGGCCACTCTCCTACAATGAGCAGTTCTTC	CASLPDSGPLSYNEQFF
14	TRBV9	TRBD1	.	TRBJ1-5	TGTGCCAGCGGCGTAAGGGACAGTTATCAGCCCCAGCATTTT	CASGVRDSYQPQHF
14	TRBV9	.	.	TRBJ2-3	TGTGCCAGCAGCGACACTAGGAGGGCAGATACGCAGTATTTT	CASSDTRRADTQYF
13	TRBV5-6	TRBD1	.	TRBJ1-2	TGTGCCAGCACGGGACAGGCGAACTATGGCTACACCTTC	CASTGQANYGYTF
16	TRBV28	TRBD1	few	TRBJ2-1	TGTGCCAGCAGTTCCGGACAGGGGAGGGGATACAATGAGCAGTTCTTC	CASSSGQGRGYNEQFF
17	TRBV12-3/TRBV12-4	TRBD1	few	TRBJ2-7	TGTGCCAGCAGTTTTGGGACAGGGGTTCGGGGGGCCTACGAGCAGTACTTC	CASSFGTGVRGAYEQYF
17	TRBV12-3/TRBV12-4	.	.	TRBJ2-6	TGTGCCAGCAAAACTAGACAGGATGTCACTGGGGCCGACGTCCTGACTTTC	CASKTRQDVTGADVLTF
16	TRBV4-2	TRBD2	few	TRBJ2-1	TGTGCCAGCAGCCAAGATAGCAGCGGGGGGAAAGATGAGCAGTTCTTC	CASSQDSSGGKDEQFF
14	TRBV29-1	TRBD1	.	TRBJ2-5	TGCAGCGTTTGGGACAGGGGGCAGGCAGAGACCCAGTACTTC	CSVWDRGQAETQYF
15	TRBV6-6	.	.	TRBJ2-7	TGTGCCAGCAGTTCGACGGGACGGGCATCCTACGAGCAGTACTTC	CASSSTGRASYEQYF
12	TRBV6-6	.	few	TRBJ2-3	TGTGCCAGCAGCCGTTTGCCAGATACGCAGTATTTT	CASSRLPDTQYF
18	TRBV7-9	TRBD1	.	TRBJ1-5	TGTGCCAGCAGCCCCTCCCCGGGACAGGGTGTGGGCAATCAGCCCCAGCATTTT	CASSPSPGQGVGNQPQHF
13	TRBV20-1	.	few	TRBJ2-3	TGCAGTGCTAGCGCCCTAGGTCCAGATACGCAGTATTTT	CSASALGPDTQYF
16	TRBV6-6	TRBD1	.	TRBJ2-7	TGTGCCAGCAGTTACCCGTTAGGGACAGGGTTATTCGAGCAGTACTTC	CASSYPLGTGLFEQYF
13	TRBV29-1	.	few	TRBJ2-7	TGCAGCGTTGAAGGTCAAGGCCTGAGGGAGCAGTACTTC	CSVEGQGLREQYF
16	TRBV4-1	.	few	TRBJ2-3	TGCGCCAGCAGCCAAGATTCCGGGGGAATCACAGATACGCAGTATTTT	CASSQDSGGITDTQYF
15	TRBV10-2	.	.	TRBJ2-7	TGCGCCAGCAGGGTAGGGCAGGGGCAGGCCTACGAGCAGTACTTC	CASRVGQGQAYEQYF
14	TRBV20-1	TRBD2	.	TRBJ2-1	TGCAGTGCTAGCGCTAGCGGGGGGTACAATGAGCAGTTCTTC	CSASASGGYNEQFF
18	TRBV7-2	TRBD2	.	TRBJ2-7	TGTGCCAGCAGCTTATTACCTCGGACTAGCGTCTCCCCCTACGAGCAGTACTTC	CASSLLPRTSVSPYEQYF
14	TRBV29-1	.	few	TRBJ1-2	TGCAGCGTTGTGGAGGGCGGGAGGCTCTATGGCTACACCTTC	CSVVEGGRLYGYTF
15	TRBV4-1	.	once	TRBJ2-3	TGCGCCAGCAGCCCCCATCGGTCATTCTCAGATACGCAGTATTTT	CASSPHRSFSDTQYF
17	TRBV28	.	few	TRBJ1-2	TGTGCCAGCAGTTCCTGGGGACCCCGTGGGGGCGCAGGGGGCTACACCTTC	CASSSWGPRGGAGGYTF
16	TRBV4-1	TRBD1	.	TRBJ2-5	TGCGCCAGCAGCCACATCCCGGGACAGGGAAAAGAGACCCAGTACTTC	CASSHIPGQGKETQYF
20	TRBV7-9	TRBD2	few	TRBJ2-5	TGTGCCAGCAGCTCCACAATTACGAGAGGCCAGGGAGCGGGACTAGAGACCCAGTACTTC	CASSSTITRGQGAGLETQYF
13	TRBV7-9	TRBD1	.	TRBJ1-4	TGTGCCAGCAGCTCAGGGGGGGAAGAAAAACTGTTTTTT	CASSSGGEEKLFF
16	TRBV20-1	TRBD2	few	TRBJ2-1	TGCAGTGCTAGCCCCCCTAGCGGGGGACTCTACAATGAGCAGTTCTTC	CSASPPSGGLYNEQFF
15	TRBV15	TRBD2	.	TRBJ2-7	TGTGCCACCAGCAGAGAGGGTAGCGGGGTCTACGAGCAGTACTTC	CATSREGSGVYEQYF
14	TRBV7-2	.	few	TRBJ1-6	TGTGCCAGCAGCTTGGGGTTGTCGGATTCACCCCTCCACTTT	CASSLGLSDSPLHF
14	TRBV29-1	TRBD2	few	TRBJ2-1	TGCAGCGGAAGATTAGCGGGGAGCGGGAATGAGCAGTTCTTC	CSGRLAGSGNEQFF
15	TRBV20-1	.	.	TRBJ2-5	TGCAGTGCTAGAGTGTCAGCCTTACGGGGAGAGACCCAGTACTTC	CSARVSALRGETQYF
14	TRBV14	.	.	TRBJ2-3	TGTGCCAGCAGCAAAGGGGACAAGAGAGATACGCAGTATTTT	CASSKGDKRDTQYF
16	TRBV9	TRBD1	few	TRBJ2-7	TGTGCCAGCAGCCCCCAAGACAGGGTAGGTCGAGACGAGCAGTACTTC	CASSPQDRVGRDEQYF
16	TRBV13	TRBD2	few	TRBJ2-1	TGTGCCAGCAGCAGACGGACTAGCGGGACCTACAATGAGCAGTTCTTC	CASSRRTSGTYNEQFF
16	TRBV29-1	TRBD1	.	TRBJ2-5	TGCAGCGTTGGCCAGCGTGGGGACAGGTATATCTACGGGCAGTACTTC	CSVGQRGDRYIYGQYF
14	TRBV4-1	.	.	TRBJ1-1	TGCGCCAGCAGCCAAGACCTAACGAACACTGAAGCTTTCTTT	CASSQDLTNTEAFF
14	TRBV29-1	.	.	TRBJ2-3	TGCAGCGTTACCGCAGGGGGGGTAACAGATACGCAGTATTTT	CSVTAGGVTDTQYF
17	TRBV5-1	TRBD1	.	TRBJ2-6	TGCGCCAGCAGCTCGGGACAGGGGGCTACTGGGGCCAACGTCCTGACTTTC	CASSSGQGATGANVLTF
12	TRBV4-1	.	few	TRBJ2-1	TGCGCCAGCAGTTGGGGAGGTGGAGAGCAGTTCTTC	CASSWGGGEQFF